Here is one T cell receptor (beta chain) with its context. CDR3 length equals 15 residues. Germline loops: CDR1 LNHDA, CDR2 SQIVND (reference sequence). V lost 4 bases and J lost 1, with 11 bases in between. This sample was taken from a study of blood T cell repertoires in COVID-19. Study-level information: COVID-19 samples, acute and convalescent, were from the United States, Italy and Spain.

Some clones are missing from TCRdb's copy, which holds only in-frame ones; the method was immunoSEQ multiplex PCR. Of roughly 230,000 clones listed, 82% are singletons. The clonotype comes from a woman aged 60-75 years who had recovered from COVID-19. V is TRBV19 and J is TRBJ1-5; D might be TRBD1 (6 bases). Sequenced: PBMCs or T cells enriched from blood (not recorded which). CDR3: CASSTWQGSNQPQHF. In DNA, the CDR3 is TGTGCCAGTAGTACGTGGCAGGGGAGCAATCAGCCCCAGCATTTT.